Listed below are T cell receptor beta chains from one sample, sequenced in a study of T cell changes during pregnancy in multiple sclerosis. Data came from immunoSEQ multiplex PCR; TCRdb stores just in-frame clones and leaves some out. The sample consists of about 67,000 clones, approximately 90% of them appearing once. This specimen was peripheral blood, taken in the first trimester of pregnancy. The receptors were sampled from a female donor with multiple sclerosis, enrolled in a pregnancy study. Each CDR3 is given with its conserved first and last residue. D genes are given only for firm matches. Only some rows state a clone size, as once, few, many or a class for expanded clones.

V gene: TRBV2
D gene: .
clone size: .
J gene: TRBJ1-5
CDR3 DNA: TGTGCCAGCAGTGAAACACAGTTACCGGGGGATCCCCAGCATTTT
CDR3 protein: CASSETQLPGDPQHF

V gene: TRBV9
D gene: TRBD2
clone size: .
J gene: TRBJ2-7
CDR3 DNA: TGTGCCAGCAGCGTAGTCGCAGCGGGAGGCGAGCAGTACTTC
CDR3 protein: CASSVVAAGGEQYF

V gene: TRBV4-1
D gene: .
clone size: .
J gene: TRBJ2-7
CDR3 DNA: TGCGCCAGCAGCCAAGGCCCCGGCTACGAGCAGTACTTC
CDR3 protein: CASSQGPGYEQYF

V gene: TRBV18
D gene: TRBD1
clone size: once
J gene: TRBJ1-3
CDR3 DNA: TGTGCCAGCTCACCGCCCCGGACAGGGTCTGGAAACACCATATATTTT
CDR3 protein: CASSPPRTGSGNTIYF

V gene: TRBV2
D gene: .
clone size: .
J gene: TRBJ1-1
CDR3 DNA: TGTGCCAGCAGTGAAGCGCAGACTGAAGCTTTCTTT
CDR3 protein: CASSEAQTEAFF

V gene: TRBV5-1
D gene: TRBD1
clone size: .
J gene: TRBJ1-2
CDR3 DNA: TGCGCCAGCAGCTACCAGACAGGGGTAGATGGCTACACCTTC
CDR3 protein: CASSYQTGVDGYTF

V gene: TRBV9
D gene: .
clone size: .
J gene: TRBJ1-2
CDR3 DNA: TGTGCCAGCAGCGTAGGTCGACAGCTCTATGGCTACACCTTC
CDR3 protein: CASSVGRQLYGYTF

V gene: TRBV5-1
D gene: .
clone size: few
J gene: TRBJ1-1
CDR3 DNA: TGCGCCAGCAGCTTGCGTTCCGGGGTTAACACTGAAGCTTTCTTT
CDR3 protein: CASSLRSGVNTEAFF

V gene: TRBV7-2
D gene: TRBD1
clone size: .
J gene: TRBJ1-2
CDR3 DNA: TGTGCCAGCAGCCCGTTGGGACAGGGTGGTGGCTACACCTTC
CDR3 protein: CASSPLGQGGGYTF

V gene: TRBV10-3
D gene: TRBD2
clone size: .
J gene: TRBJ2-2
CDR3 DNA: TGTGCCATCCAAAAAGGGAAAGCGGGGCACACCGGGGAGCTGTTTTTT
CDR3 protein: CAIQKGKAGHTGELFF

V gene: TRBV19
D gene: .
clone size: .
J gene: TRBJ1-1
CDR3 DNA: TGTGCCAGTAGTACTGAGCGGGGGACTGAAGCTTTCTTT
CDR3 protein: CASSTERGTEAFF

V gene: TRBV6-1
D gene: TRBD2
clone size: .
J gene: TRBJ2-1
CDR3 DNA: TGTGCCAGCAGTGAAGTATTAGCGGGAGGGCCTGGGAATGAGCAGTTCTTC
CDR3 protein: CASSEVLAGGPGNEQFF

V gene: TRBV28
D gene: TRBD2
clone size: .
J gene: TRBJ2-1
CDR3 DNA: TGTGCCAGCAGTACCCCGGGACTAGCGGGACCCCCGTCCTACAATGAGCAGTTCTTC
CDR3 protein: CASSTPGLAGPPSYNEQFF

V gene: TRBV2
D gene: TRBD2
clone size: .
J gene: TRBJ2-1
CDR3 DNA: TGTGCCAGCAGTGTCGAGCGGGACCCGTTCTTC
CDR3 protein: CASSVERDPFF

V gene: TRBV6-5
D gene: .
clone size: .
J gene: TRBJ1-2
CDR3 DNA: TGTGCCAGCAGTTACTCAGCCCACGATGGCTACACCTTC
CDR3 protein: CASSYSAHDGYTF

V gene: TRBV19
D gene: TRBD1
clone size: .
J gene: TRBJ1-4
CDR3 DNA: TGTGCCAGTAGACGGACAGGGGGCGAAAAACTGTTTTTT
CDR3 protein: CASRRTGGEKLFF

V gene: TRBV30
D gene: TRBD1
clone size: .
J gene: TRBJ2-1
CDR3 DNA: TGTGCCTGGAATGGGCAGGGGGTCGGTGAGCAGTTCTTC
CDR3 protein: CAWNGQGVGEQFF

V gene: TRBV11-2
D gene: .
clone size: .
J gene: TRBJ2-7
CDR3 DNA: TGTGCCAGCAGCTTAGATCCAGCGGTCCCCTCCTACGAGCAGTACTTC
CDR3 protein: CASSLDPAVPSYEQYF

V gene: TRBV30
D gene: TRBD2
clone size: .
J gene: TRBJ2-3
CDR3 DNA: TGTGCCTGTGGAGCGGGGTATACGCAGTATTTT
CDR3 protein: CACGAGYTQYF

V gene: TRBV5-3
D gene: TRBD1
clone size: .
J gene: TRBJ2-1
CDR3 DNA: TGTGCCAGAAGCCTGACAGGGGGTTGGGGAAATGAGCAGTTCTTC
CDR3 protein: CARSLTGGWGNEQFF